The clone carrying this TCR beta chain was seen a handful of times. Other DNA sequences in this specimen translate into the identical CDR3. During the collection period, no donor immune events like infections were recorded. The data stem from a study of identifying expanded T cells in peripheral blood. Only in-frame clones appear in the TCRdb table, and some are missing; sequencing was by immunoSEQ multiplex PCR. The data contain approximately 100,000 clones, around nine tenths of them singletons. This sequence was found in a person between 18 and 75 years old in good health. Material: blood.

This CDR3 is CASSSAYEQYF. The DNA for the CDR3 is TGTGCCAGCAGCTCCGCCTACGAGCAGTACTTC. The chain recombines TRBV7-2 with TRBJ2-7; unclear D gene. CDR1 SGHTA and CDR2 FQGNSA come from the germline V gene. Trimming shortened V by 4 bases and J by 2 bases, and 3 bases separated the two germline ends. The CDR3 extends over 11 amino acids.